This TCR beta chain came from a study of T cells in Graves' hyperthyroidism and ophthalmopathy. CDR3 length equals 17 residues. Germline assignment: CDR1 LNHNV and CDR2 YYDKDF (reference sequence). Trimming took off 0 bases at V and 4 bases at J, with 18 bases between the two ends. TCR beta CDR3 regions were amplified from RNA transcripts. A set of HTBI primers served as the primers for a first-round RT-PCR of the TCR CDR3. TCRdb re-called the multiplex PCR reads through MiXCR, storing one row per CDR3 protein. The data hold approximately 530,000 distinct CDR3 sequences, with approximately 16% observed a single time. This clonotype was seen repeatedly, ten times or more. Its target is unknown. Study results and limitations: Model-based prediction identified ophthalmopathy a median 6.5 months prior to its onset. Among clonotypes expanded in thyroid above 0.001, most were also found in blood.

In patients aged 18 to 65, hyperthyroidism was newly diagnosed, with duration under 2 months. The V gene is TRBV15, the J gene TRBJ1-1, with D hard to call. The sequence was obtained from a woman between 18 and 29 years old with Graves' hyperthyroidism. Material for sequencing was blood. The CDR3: CATSRENRARLGTEAFF. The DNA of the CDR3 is TGTGCCACCAGCAGAGAAAATAGGGCCCGGTTGGGCACTGAAGCTTTCTTT. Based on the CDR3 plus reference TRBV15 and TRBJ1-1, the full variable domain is DAMVIQNPRYQVTQFGKPVTLSCSQTLNHNVMYWYQQKSSQAPKLLFHYYDKDFNNEADTPDNFQSRRPNTSFCFLDIRSPGLGDTAMYLCATSRENRARLGTEAFFGQGTRLTVV.